This T cell receptor beta chain was sequenced for a study of PD-1 blockade in classical Hodgkin lymphoma. Study outcomes and limitations: The CD4+ diversity rise by C4D1 was clearest in complete responders. In newly diagnosed patients, baseline TCR diversity was reportedly below that of healthy donors. Complete responders had baseline diversity similar to newly diagnosed patients.

The V and J ends lost 1 base and 10 bases respectively, with 13 bases between them. The CDR3 contains 13 residues. Germline CDR1 reads SGHTA; CDR2 reads FQGNSA. All patients experienced relapse after autologous stem cell transplantation, and brentuximab vedotin exposure was variable. Data came from immunoSEQ multiplex PCR; TCRdb stores just in-frame clones and leaves some out. The sample records 31,000 or so clones, more than 65% being singletons. Concerning this clone itself: Its antigen is as yet unknown.

The V gene is TRBV7-2, the J gene TRBJ1-1; possible D gene TRBD1, 5 bases. The receptor's source is a human donor with classical Hodgkin lymphoma. This sample comprised peripheral blood mononuclear cells (PBMCs), obtained before the second cycle of nivolumab. In DNA, the CDR3 is TGTGCCAGCAGCTTAGTTGGCTTTCAGGGAGCTTTCTTT. Amino acids: CASSLVGFQGAFF. The whole variable domain, remainder taken from reference TRBV7-2 and TRBJ1-1, is GAGVSQSPSNKVTEKGKDVELRCDPISGHTALYWYRQSLGQGLEFLIYFQGNSAPDKSGLPSDRFSAERTGGSVSTLTIQRTQQEDSAVYLCASSLVGFQGAFFGQGTRLTVV.